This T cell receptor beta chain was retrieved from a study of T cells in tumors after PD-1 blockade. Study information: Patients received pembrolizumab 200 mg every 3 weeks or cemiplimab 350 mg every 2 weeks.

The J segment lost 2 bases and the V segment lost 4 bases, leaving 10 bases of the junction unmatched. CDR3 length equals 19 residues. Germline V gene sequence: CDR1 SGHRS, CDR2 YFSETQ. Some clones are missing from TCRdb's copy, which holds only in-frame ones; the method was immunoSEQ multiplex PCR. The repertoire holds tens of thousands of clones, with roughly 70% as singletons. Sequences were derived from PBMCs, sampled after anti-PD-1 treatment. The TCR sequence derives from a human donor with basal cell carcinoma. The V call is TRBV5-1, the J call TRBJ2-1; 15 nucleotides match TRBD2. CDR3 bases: TGCGCCAGCAGCCCGTGGAGGACTAGCGGGGGGGCAGCCTACAATGAGCAGTTCTTC. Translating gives CASSPWRTSGGAAYNEQFF.